This is a list of T cell receptor beta chains from one sample in a study of T-cell reconstitution after alpha-beta-depleted transplantation in children. TCRdb re-called the PCR reads with MiXCR, one entry per CDR3 protein. Found here are approximately 300,000 distinct CDR3 sequences, nearly 8% of them singletons; the top ten hold 9.1%. Sample: peripheral blood, taken 360 days after TCRalphabeta/CD19-depleted stem cell transplant. These receptors all come from a female patient aged 2 to 10 who had a stem cell transplant for Fanconi anemia, so the T cells may come from the graft donor. Each CDR3 is given with its conserved first and last residue. D genes are given only for firm matches. Size is omitted from some rows. Given values are once, few, many or a class for expanded clones.

V gene	clone size	J gene	D gene	CDR3 DNA	CDR3 protein
TRBV10-3	many	TRBJ1-1	TRBD1	TGTGCCATCAGTCACAGGGGGTCTGAAGCTTTCTTT	CAISHRGSEAFF
TRBV6-5	many	TRBJ1-5	.	TGTGCCAGCAGTTACTCCTCTTATCAGCCCCAGCATTTT	CASSYSSYQPQHF
TRBV6-1	.	TRBJ2-7	.	TGTGCCAGCAATGCTTTACAGGGCCCTTCCTACGAGCAGTACTTC	CASNALQGPSYEQYF
TRBV7-2	many	TRBJ1-2	.	TGTGCCAGCAGCTCCACTGGTGGGGCTTATGGCTACACCTTC	CASSSTGGAYGYTF
TRBV5-1	few	TRBJ2-5	TRBD2	TGCGCCAGCAGCTGGACTAGCGGGGCAAAAGAGACCCAGTACTTC	CASSWTSGAKETQYF
TRBV29-1	many	TRBJ1-2	.	TGCAGCGTTGAGTGGGGTAACTTTGGCTACACCTTC	CSVEWGNFGYTF
TRBV7-9	.	TRBJ1-3	.	TGTGCCAGCAGCTCGGGGGACCTAAACGCTGGAAACACCATATATTTT	CASSSGDLNAGNTIYF
TRBV12-3/TRBV12-4	many	TRBJ2-5	.	TGTGCCAGCAGTCTTCCCCCTTGGACGGAAGAGACCCAGTACTTC	CASSLPPWTEETQYF
TRBV20-1	many	TRBJ2-7	TRBD2	TGCAGTGGCAAGGGGACTAGCGATTCCTACGAGCAGTACTTC	CSGKGTSDSYEQYF
TRBV29-1	many	TRBJ2-1	.	TGCAGCGCCTCGGACAGTCAGGCCTACAATGAGCAGTTCTTC	CSASDSQAYNEQFF
TRBV27	many	TRBJ2-7	TRBD1	TGTGCCAGCAGTTTTTCGGGACAGGGGGTATACGAGCAGTACTTC	CASSFSGQGVYEQYF
TRBV24-1	.	TRBJ2-2	TRBD2	TGTGCCACCAGTGACCCAGCGGGGGGGCGCACCGGGGAGCTGTTTTTT	CATSDPAGGRTGELFF
TRBV20-1	many	TRBJ1-5	.	TGCAGTGCGGGCAGGGCTGGTCAGCCCCAGCATTTT	CSAGRAGQPQHF
TRBV18	many	TRBJ2-3	TRBD1	TGTGCCAGCTCACCACGGACAGGGAGCACAGATACGCAGTATTTT	CASSPRTGSTDTQYF
TRBV29-1	many	TRBJ2-2	.	TGCAGCGTTGAAGGCGGGAAGGGCCGGCCGGGCGCCGGGGAGCTGTTTTTT	CSVEGGKGRPGAGELFF
TRBV10-2	.	TRBJ2-2	.	TGCGCCAGCATCCAGGGTCAGGGAGCGAACACCGGGGAGCTGTTTTTT	CASIQGQGANTGELFF
TRBV15	once	TRBJ1-3	.	TGTGCCACTGGGTGGGGAACCGGGCTAGGCTCTGGAAACACCATATATTTT	CATGWGTGLGSGNTIYF
TRBV7-6	many	TRBJ1-5	.	TGTGCCAGCAGCTTATGGGGAGGCAATCAGCCCCAGCATTTT	CASSLWGGNQPQHF
TRBV12-3/TRBV12-4	many	TRBJ2-1	TRBD1	TGTGCCAGCAGTTTAGGTGGGGACAGTTACAATGAGCAGTTCTTC	CASSLGGDSYNEQFF